This T cell receptor beta chain was captured by sequencing in a study of response to subunit inactivated influenza vaccine. MiXCR, applied by TCRdb to the RT-PCR reads, yields one record per CDR3 protein. The sample has around 790,000 distinct CDR3 sequences, approximately 22% seen once. The CDR3 contains 13 residues. Germline V gene lookup returns CDR1 SGHTA and CDR2 FQGNSA. Deletions cut 2 bases from V and 9 bases from J, with 11 bases between. Study outcomes and limitations: Seasonal influenza vaccination, on each occasion, was suggested by the authors to recruit few new T cells.

A remark on this clonotype: No antigen is known for it.

Sequenced here: PBMCs from blood, sampled about 5 days after vaccination. The rearrangement uses TRBV7-2 and TRBJ2-1; D is ambiguous. The TCR comes from a middle-aged man who received an inactivated influenza vaccine. The CDR3 is CASSLLARSEQFF. The CDR3 DNA is TGTGCCAGCAGCTTACTTGCGCGGAGTGAGCAGTTCTTC.